The T cell receptor (beta chain) under discussion was sequenced for a study of blood T cell repertoires in COVID-19. Only in-frame clones appear in the TCRdb table, and some are missing; sequencing was by immunoSEQ multiplex PCR. The repertoire holds roughly 200,000 clones, with roughly 89% as singletons. The clonotype originates from a woman between 40 and 55 years old with acute COVID-19. Sequences were obtained from PBMCs or T cells enriched from blood (not recorded which).

The CDR3 coding sequence is TGTGCCAGCAGTAAGCTCTCTGGAAACACCATATATTTT. Translating gives CASSKLSGNTIYF. This chain uses TRBV12-3 or TRBV12-4 with TRBJ1-3; D not resolved. V lost 5 bases, J lost 0 bases, and 5 bases lay in between. The CDR3 is 13 amino acids.